Only one count was recorded for the clone carrying this TCR beta chain. Its antigen is as yet unknown. Trimming removed 6 bases at V and 7 bases at J, with 18 bases between. This CDR3 has 15 residues. CDR1 and CDR2 (germline): SGHTA, FQGNSA. The sample comes from a study of OX40 agonist ivuxolimab in advanced cancers. Study-wide results and limits: Partial responders treated at 0.1-3.0 mg/kg exhibited clonal expansion among the lowest measured. Blood T cells, both CD4+ and CD8+, expanded clonally by week 6 at 0.1 to 3.0 mg/kg.

Sequencing was performed with immunoSEQ multiplex PCR; in TCRdb, only in-frame clones are kept and a portion is missing. The repertoire holds roughly 40,000 clones, about 90% seen once, with about 30% in the top ten. The sequencing used CD4+ or CD8+ T cells sorted from blood, collected in a trial of the OX40 agonist ivuxolimab. The chain combines TRBV7-2 with TRBJ2-2, with D hard to call. The clonotype comes from an adult with an advanced solid tumor such as melanoma, head and neck, liver or kidney cancer. CDR3 nucleotides: TGTGCCAGCAGGGCCCGGGCCCCCTCAGGCGGGGAGCTGTTTTTT. Its protein is CASRARAPSGGELFF.